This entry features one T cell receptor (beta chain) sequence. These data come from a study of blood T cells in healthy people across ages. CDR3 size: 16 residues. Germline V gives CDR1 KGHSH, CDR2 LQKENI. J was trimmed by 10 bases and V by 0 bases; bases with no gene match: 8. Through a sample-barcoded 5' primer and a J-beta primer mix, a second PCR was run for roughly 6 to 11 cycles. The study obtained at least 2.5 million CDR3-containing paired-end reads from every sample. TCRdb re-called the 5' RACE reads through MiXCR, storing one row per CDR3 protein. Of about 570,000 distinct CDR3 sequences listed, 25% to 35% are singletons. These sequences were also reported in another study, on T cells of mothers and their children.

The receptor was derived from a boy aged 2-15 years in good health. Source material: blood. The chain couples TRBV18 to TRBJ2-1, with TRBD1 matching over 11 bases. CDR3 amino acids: CASSPPSGTGGGEQFF. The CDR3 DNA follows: TGTGCCAGCTCACCACCCTCCGGGACAGGGGGTGGGGAGCAGTTCTTC. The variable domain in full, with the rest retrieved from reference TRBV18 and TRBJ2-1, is NAGVMQNPRHLVRRRGQEARLRCSPMKGHSHVYWYRQLPEEGLKFMVYLQKENIIDESGMPKERFSAEFPKEGPSILRIQQVVRGDSAAYFCASSPPSGTGGGEQFFGPGTRLTVL.